These 13 T cell receptor beta chains came from one sample sequenced in a study of OX40 agonist ivuxolimab in advanced cancers. Data came from immunoSEQ multiplex PCR; TCRdb stores just in-frame clones and leaves some out. This table holds 75,000 to 80,000 clones, approximately 84% found once. Sequenced here: CD4+ or CD8+ T cells sorted from blood, sampled in a trial of the OX40 agonist ivuxolimab. These TCRs come from an adult with an advanced solid tumor such as melanoma, head and neck, liver or kidney cancer.

The rearrangement joins TRBV27 to TRBJ2-3, with 7 nucleotides matching TRBD1. This CDR3 contains 17 residues. Germline CDR1 MNHEY, CDR2 SMNVEV (reference sequence). The V and J ends lost 10 bases and 0 bases, in that order; junction bases with no gene match: 16. CDR3 DNA sequence: TGTGCCACACTCACCGGGACAGACCTACACAGCACAGATACGCAGTATTTT. As protein: CATLTGTDLHSTDTQYF.

V and J are TRBV6-5 and TRBJ1-3; TRBD1 is a possible D gene (5 bases). The V and J ends lost 7 bases and 2 bases respectively, with 12 bases between them. From germline, CDR1 is MNHEY and CDR2 SVGAGI. CDR3 size: 14 residues. CDR3 in amino acids: CASTPAGTGNTIYF. CDR3 bases: TGTGCCAGCACTCCCGCAGGGACTGGAAACACCATATATTTT.

This chain uses TRBV30 with TRBJ1-5; perhaps TRBD1 as D (5 bases). Germline V gives CDR1 GTSNPN, CDR2 SVGIG (reference sequence). The V end lost 0 bases, the J end lost 2 bases, and 11 bases lay between the germline ends. The CDR3 length is 15 residues. CDR3 sequence: CAWSVRGFGNQPQHF. CDR3 bases: TGTGCCTGGAGTGTAAGGGGATTTGGCAATCAGCCCCAGCATTTT.

V usage is TRBV4-3 and J usage is TRBJ1-1; 7 bases match TRBD1. The CDR3 contains 15 residues. Germline V gene lookup returns CDR1 LGHNA and CDR2 YSLEER. V shed 4 bases and J 1 base; nucleotides not matched to a gene: 6. The CDR3 here is CASSLQAGGNTEAFF. CDR3 sequence (DNA): TGCGCCAGCAGCCTCCAGGCAGGGGGGAACACTGAAGCTTTCTTT.

The chain is built from TRBV14 and TRBJ2-3, with 8 bases aligning to TRBD2. CDR1 SGHDN and CDR2 FVKESK come from the germline V gene. V lost 0 bases, J lost 4 bases, and 6 bases stayed unmatched. CDR3 length: 16 residues. CDR3 nucleotides: TGTGCCAGCAGCCAAGAAAGCGGGAGTTGGGCAGATACGCAGTATTTT. Translation gives CASSQESGSWADTQYF.

CDR3 sequence reads: CASSSGQGIFPQFF. The CDR3 DNA follows: TGTGCCAGCAGTTCGGGACAGGGTATATTCCCCCAGTTCTTC. The chain links TRBV27 to TRBJ2-1, with 9 bases identical to TRBD1. The CDR3 is 14 residues long. Germline values: CDR1 MNHEY, CDR2 SMNVEV (reference sequence). With V trimmed by 4 bases and J by 13 bases, 11 bases remained unmatched.

The CDR3 sequence is CSVGLTGSEKLFF. CDR3 coding DNA: TGCAGCGTTGGTCTGACAGGGAGTGAAAAACTGTTTTTT. The chain has TRBV29-1 and TRBJ1-4, with 7 nucleotides matching TRBD1. J lost 7 bases, V lost 4 bases, and 6 bases had no gene match. This CDR3 has 13 residues. Per the germline V gene, CDR1 is SQVTM and CDR2 is ANQGSEA.

This clone was observed a few times. The V and J genes are TRBV10-3 and TRBJ1-1, with D possibly being TRBD1 (5 bases). From germline, CDR1 is ENHRY and CDR2 SYGVKD. The CDR3 consists of 12 residues. The germline V and J ends were trimmed by 10 bases and 3 bases, with 12 bases remaining between them. The CDR3 spells CATRGGYTEAFF. Written as DNA, the CDR3 is TGTGCCACACGTGGGGGATACACTGAAGCTTTCTTT.

This chain joins TRBV6-1 and TRBJ1-6; a possible D gene is TRBD1 (5 bases). The CDR3 is 14 residues long. V was trimmed by 11 bases and J by 0 bases, leaving 11 bases between them. Germline V gene data show CDR1 as MNHNS and CDR2 as SASEGT. The CDR3 loop reads CASVGGSYNSPLHF. CDR3 DNA sequence: TGTGCCTCGGTCGGGGGCTCCTATAATTCACCCCTCCACTTT.

This clone has a handful of counts. V gene TRBV7-9 combines with J gene TRBJ1-1; TRBD1 matches at 7 bases. V lost 3 bases, J lost 2 bases, and 3 bases stayed unmatched. The CDR3 spans 14 residues. Germline lookup yields CDR1 SEHNR and CDR2 FQNEAQ (reference sequence). CDR3 in amino acids: CASSLQGVNTEAFF. DNA for the CDR3: TGTGCCAGCAGCTTGCAGGGGGTCAACACTGAAGCTTTCTTT. Full variable domain (missing parts from reference TRBV7-9 and TRBJ1-1): DTGVSQNPRHKITKRGQNVTFRCDPISEHNRLYWYRQTLGQGPEFLTYFQNEAQLEKSRLLSDRFSAERPKGSFSTLEIQRTEQGDSAMYLCASSLQGVNTEAFFGQGTRLTVV.

The chain recombines TRBV7-9 with TRBJ1-4; 9 bases fit TRBD1. This CDR3 is built from 14 residues. The J segment lost 5 bases and the V segment lost 5 bases, leaving 3 bases of the junction unmatched. The germline CDR1 and CDR2 sequences are SEHNR and FQNEAQ (reference sequence). In DNA form, the CDR3 reads TGTGCCAGCAGCCGGGACAGGGTCAATGAAAAACTGTTTTTT. Amino acid sequence: CASSRDRVNEKLFF.

As concerns this clone: A read error may account for a junction end that differs from germline. The chain is built from TRBV7-7 and TRBJ2-1; TRBD2 might be the D (7 bases). Germline lookup yields CDR1 SSHAT and CDR2 FNYEAQ (reference sequence). CDR3 length: 14 amino acids. This CDR3 reads CASSLGGGYNEQFF. The CDR3 bases are TGTGCTAGCAGCTTAGGGGGGGGTTACAATGAGCAGTTCTTC.

Sample share makes this clone medium-sized. The gene calls are TRBV27 and TRBJ2-5, with 12 bases that match TRBD2. Germline trimming cut 9 bases from V and 1 base from J; bases unmatched to any gene: 6. Germline V gene data show CDR1 as MNHEY and CDR2 as SMNVEV (reference sequence). There are 15 residues in the CDR3. For the CDR3, the DNA is TGTGCCAGTCGCGGACTAGCGGGGACCCAAGAGACCCAGTACTTC. It yields the protein CASRGLAGTQETQYF.